Listed here are 31 T cell receptor beta chains from one sample, sequenced in a study of CD8+ T cells in alopecia areata. Specified treatment: oral pan-JAK inhibitor, 5-10 mg twice daily. The authors extracted RNA and reverse transcribed it into cDNA as the sequencing template. The method was immunoSEQ multiplex PCR; TCRdb's version includes in-frame clones alone and lacks a portion of them. This sample has about 120,000 clones, with approximately 59% found just once. The source was CD8+ T cells sorted from blood, collected at week 4, from a patient treated with tofacitinib. These receptors were taken from a human donor with alopecia areata.

This clone was counted between two and nine times. J is TRBJ2-2 and V is TRBV30; a weak D match, TRBD2 (6 bases). The germline V gene encodes CDR1 GTSNPN and CDR2 SVGIG (reference sequence). The CDR3 runs 15 residues. V lost 4 bases, J lost 1 base, and 13 bases lay in between. The CDR3 nucleotides are TGTGCCTGGACCTGGGGGGTGGGGAACACCGGGGAGCTGTTTTTT. Translated: CAWTWGVGNTGELFF. The variable domain in full, with the rest retrieved from reference TRBV30 and TRBJ2-2, is SQTIHQWPATLVQPVGSPLSLECTVEGTSNPNLYWYRQAAGRGLQLLFYSVGIGQISSEVPQNLSASRPQDRQFILSSKKLLLSDSGFYLCAWTWGVGNTGELFFGEGSRLTVL.

The chain combines TRBV29-1 with TRBJ2-7; no clear D gene. Trimming removed 0 bases from V and 0 bases from J, with 12 bases in between. Germline V gives CDR1 SQVTM, CDR2 ANQGSEA. The length of the CDR3 is 15 residues. CDR3: CSVEDRGRASYEQYF. The CDR3 DNA follows: TGCAGCGTTGAAGATCGAGGACGGGCCTCCTACGAGCAGTACTTC.

In its sample, this clone was seen a few times. The chain recombines TRBV28 with TRBJ2-5; D could derive from TRBD1 or TRBD2 (6 bases each). The CDR3 spans 16 residues. The V gene lost 2 bases and the J gene lost 4 bases, with 17 bases spanning the gap. The germline CDR1 and CDR2 sequences are MDHEN and SYDVKM. The CDR3 nucleotides read TGTGCCAGCAGTTTACCCGGGGGCGAGTTAGGAGAGACCCAGTACTTC. This sequence encodes CASSLPGGELGETQYF.

This chain connects TRBV6-6 to TRBJ2-5, with 13 bases identical to TRBD2. The CDR3 is made up of 15 amino acids. V was clipped by 6 bases and J by 2 bases; unmatched bases: 3. CDR1 is MNHNY and CDR2 is SVGAGI in the germline V gene (reference sequence). The CDR3 bases are TGTGCCAGCAGCAAGACTAGCGGGGGGCAAGAGACCCAGTACTTC. This sequence encodes CASSKTSGGQETQYF.

The rearrangement links TRBV30 to TRBJ1-1; D remains unclear. The CDR3 extends over 12 amino acids. V was trimmed by 1 base and J by 6 bases, leaving 9 bases between them. Germline CDR1 is GTSNPN and CDR2 is SVGIG (reference sequence). The DNA of the CDR3 is TGTGCCTGGAGTGGTATCGGCGCTGAAGCTTTCTTT. Translation: CAWSGIGAEAFF.

The chain's CDR3 is CASSLIPLSTGGRNTEAFF. DNA of the CDR3: TGTGCCAGCAGTTTAATCCCCCTCTCGACAGGGGGGAGGAACACTGAAGCTTTCTTT. V and J are TRBV27 and TRBJ1-1, with TRBD1 matching over 9 bases. This CDR3 region has 19 residues. Trimming cost V 2 bases and J 1 base; bases outside gene matches: 14. Germline values: CDR1 MNHEY, CDR2 SMNVEV (reference sequence).

This clone was detected a few times. The chain couples TRBV19 to TRBJ2-2; D gene unclear. Germline V CDR1 and CDR2: LNHDA, SQIVND (reference sequence). The ends were cut back, 4 bases at V and 3 bases at J, with 9 bases in the middle. The CDR3 contains 14 residues. Here the CDR3 DNA reads TGTGCCAGTAGTACTTGGTTGGACACCGGGGAGCTGTTTTTT. Translated, it gives CASSTWLDTGELFF.

The chain couples TRBV30 to TRBJ2-1; 8 bases fit TRBD2. Germline V gene sequence: CDR1 GTSNPN, CDR2 SVGIG (reference sequence). V was pared by 1 base and J by 7 bases, with 3 bases of the junction left unmatched. The CDR3 is 13 residues long. The CDR3 coding sequence is TGTGCCTGGAGTGATATAGCGGGAAATGAGCAGTTCTTC. Encoded protein: CAWSDIAGNEQFF. The variable domain in full, with the rest retrieved from reference TRBV30 and TRBJ2-1, is SQTIHQWPATLVQPVGSPLSLECTVEGTSNPNLYWYRQAAGRGLQLLFYSVGIGQISSEVPQNLSASRPQDRQFILSSKKLLLSDSGFYLCAWSDIAGNEQFFGPGTRLTVL.

The chain is built from TRBV5-1 and TRBJ1-2, with D uncertain. The CDR3 spans 18 residues. CDR1 and CDR2 from the germline V gene are SGHRS and YFSETQ. V shed 4 bases and J shed 2 bases, with 24 bases lying between them. The CDR3, as DNA: TGCGCCAGCAGCCTCCCCAGTGAAATGATCGGAGCGAACTATGGCTACACCTTC. As protein: CASSLPSEMIGANYGYTF.

CDR3 bases: TGTGCCAGCAGCTTAGTAGCAGGGGGTCGAGAGGAGACCCAGTACTTC. It encodes CASSLVAGGREETQYF. The rearrangement links TRBV7-9 to TRBJ2-5, with TRBD1 matching 7 bases. Trimming cost V 1 base and J 5 bases; bases outside gene matches: 10. The germline gives CDR1 SEHNR, CDR2 FQNEAQ (reference sequence). CDR3 length: 16 residues.

The CDR3: CAWSASGSYEQYF. Here the CDR3 DNA reads TGTGCCTGGAGTGCTAGCGGAAGCTACGAGCAGTACTTC. The V and J genes are TRBV30 and TRBJ2-7; 7 bases match TRBD2. The germline gives CDR1 GTSNPN, CDR2 SVGIG (reference sequence). With V trimmed by 1 base and J by 3 bases, 3 bases remained unmatched. This CDR3 has 13 amino acids. The complete variable domain, with remaining parts taken from reference TRBV30 and TRBJ2-7, reads SQTIHQWPATLVQPVGSPLSLECTVEGTSNPNLYWYRQAAGRGLQLLFYSVGIGQISSEVPQNLSASRPQDRQFILSSKKLLLSDSGFYLCAWSASGSYEQYFGPGTRLTVT.

This chain links TRBV29-1 with TRBJ2-5; D is perhaps TRBD1 (6 bases). The CDR3 contains 15 residues. V was cut by 3 bases and J by 4 bases, with 18 bases left in between. Per the germline V gene, CDR1 is SQVTM and CDR2 is ANQGSEA. The CDR3 protein is CSVDQGQALGETQYF. CDR3 DNA: TGCAGCGTTGACCAGGGGCAAGCGTTAGGAGAGACCCAGTACTTC.

The J gene is TRBJ1-1, the V gene TRBV27; TRBD1 is a possible D gene (5 bases). V lost 5 bases to trimming and J lost 7 bases, with 14 bases between them. Germline V gene data show CDR1 as MNHEY and CDR2 as SMNVEV (reference sequence). The length of the CDR3 is 13 residues. For the CDR3, the DNA is TGTGCCAGCAGTCTGCATCAGGGATTTGAAGCTTTCTTT. Protein sequence: CASSLHQGFEAFF.

This rearrangement joins TRBV7-3 to TRBJ1-2; D gene uncertain. The CDR3 totals 13 residues. V was shortened by 2 bases and J by 4 bases, with 8 bases between the two germline ends. The V gene's germline CDR1 is SGHTA and CDR2 FQGTGA. The CDR3 sequence: CASSLDLGYGYTF. The CDR3 DNA is TGTGCCAGCAGCTTAGACCTGGGCTATGGCTACACCTTC. Full variable domain (remainder filled in from reference TRBV7-3 and TRBJ1-2): GAGVSQTPSNKVTEKGKYVELRCDPISGHTALYWYRQSLGQGPEFLIYFQGTGAADDSGLPNDRFFAVRPEGSVSTLKIQRTERGDSAVYLCASSLDLGYGYTFGSGTRLTVV.

This chain joins TRBV7-3 and TRBJ1-6; 8 positions agree with TRBD1. V shed 5 bases and J 10 bases; nucleotides not matched to a gene: 7. Germline CDR1 SGHTA, CDR2 FQGTGA. This CDR3 has 14 amino acids. CDR3 protein: CASSVGQGGSPLHF. The CDR3 DNA sequence: TGTGCCAGCAGCGTAGGACAGGGCGGCTCACCCCTCCACTTT.

The CDR3 is CSVSDRGYEQYF. In DNA, the CDR3 is TGCAGCGTATCGGACAGGGGGTACGAGCAGTACTTC. This chain connects TRBV29-1 to TRBJ2-7; 10 nucleotides match TRBD1. There are 12 residues in the CDR3. The J segment lost 4 bases and the V segment lost 6 bases, leaving 3 bases of the junction unmatched. Germline CDR1 is SQVTM and CDR2 is ANQGSEA.

This clone was counted only a few times. The chain links TRBV29-1 to TRBJ1-4; unclear D gene. V was clipped by 1 base and J by 15 bases, with 18 bases between them. Per germline, CDR1 SQVTM and CDR2 ANQGSEA. The CDR3 totals 13 residues. The CDR3 DNA is TGCAGCGTTGAAGTCCAGAATACGGGTTTAGTGTTTTTT. Residues: CSVEVQNTGLVFF.

This clone was detected a few times. V and J are TRBV5-1 and TRBJ2-3; D is ambiguous. Trimming stripped 5 bases from V and 2 bases from J, with 3 bases between. The germline CDR1 and CDR2 sequences are SGHRS and YFSETQ. The CDR3 loop spans 11 amino acids. CDR3 DNA sequence: TGCGCCAGCAGGCTCACAGATACGCAGTATTTT. It encodes CASRLTDTQYF.

The rearrangement links TRBV29-1 to TRBJ1-2; a weak D match, TRBD1 (5 bases). Germline CDR1 SQVTM, CDR2 ANQGSEA. The CDR3 has 14 amino acids. V was pared by 7 bases and J by 3 bases, with 18 bases between. DNA of the CDR3: TGCAGCGCCGCGGGGCGGGGTACTGACTATGGCTACACCTTC. Translating it yields CSAAGRGTDYGYTF. Full variable domain (missing parts from reference TRBV29-1 and TRBJ1-2): SAVISQKPSRDICQRGTSLTIQCQVDSQVTMMFWYRQQPGQSLTLIATANQGSEATYESGFVIDKFPISRPNLTFSTLTVSNMSPEDSSIYLCSAAGRGTDYGYTFGSGTRLTVV.

This chain links TRBV9 with TRBJ1-1; D uncertain. Germline V gene lookup returns CDR1 SGDLS and CDR2 YYNGEE. V lost 0 bases, J lost 4 bases, and 7 bases lay in between. The CDR3 is 13 amino acids. This chain's CDR3 is CASSVDGFTEAFF. For the CDR3, the DNA is TGTGCCAGCAGCGTAGACGGGTTCACTGAAGCTTTCTTT. Drawing the rest from reference TRBV9 and TRBJ1-1, the complete variable domain is DSGVTQTPKHLITATGQRVTLRCSPRSGDLSVYWYQQSLDQGLQFLIQYYNGEERAKGNILERFSAQQFPDLHSELNLSSLELGDSALYFCASSVDGFTEAFFGQGTRLTVV.

The chain is built from TRBV29-1 and TRBJ2-1; TRBD1 aligns across 8 bases. This CDR3 has 12 residues. Trimming at V came to 6 bases and at J to 7 bases, leaving 5 bases not matched to a gene. The germline V gene encodes CDR1 SQVTM and CDR2 ANQGSEA. CDR3 region: CSVRGQGNEQFF. The CDR3 DNA follows: TGCAGCGTCAGGGGGCAGGGAAATGAGCAGTTCTTC.

This rearrangement joins TRBV6-4 to TRBJ1-2; 7 nucleotides agree with TRBD1. Germline trimming cut 2 bases from V and 8 bases from J; bases unmatched to any gene: 8. In germline, CDR1 is MRHNA, CDR2 SNTAGT. The CDR3 has 14 residues. For the CDR3, the DNA is TGTGCCAGCAGTGACCCTAGGACAGGTTCAGGCTACACCTTC. It codes for CASSDPRTGSGYTF.

The rearrangement joins TRBV29-1 to TRBJ2-5; 7 bases are a match to TRBD1. J lost 5 bases, V lost 7 bases, and 16 bases had no gene match. Germline V gene sequence: CDR1 SQVTM, CDR2 ANQGSEA. This CDR3 region has 15 residues. CDR3 residues: CSDLFDRDNRETQYF. The CDR3 bases are TGCAGCGACTTATTCGACAGGGATAACAGGGAGACCCAGTACTTC.

The chain combines TRBV7-9 with TRBJ1-2; a possible D gene is TRBD1 (6 bases). The germline gives CDR1 SEHNR, CDR2 FQNEAQ (reference sequence). The length of the CDR3 is 16 residues. V shed 0 bases and J shed 4 bases, with 15 bases lying between them. CDR3: CASSLAFRTGIYGYTF. Written as DNA, the CDR3 is TGTGCCAGCAGCTTAGCGTTCCGTACAGGGATCTATGGCTACACCTTC. The variable domain in full, with the rest retrieved from reference TRBV7-9 and TRBJ1-2, is DTGVSQNPRHKITKRGQNVTFRCDPISEHNRLYWYRQTLGQGPEFLTYFQNEAQLEKSRLLSDRFSAERPKGSFSTLEIQRTEQGDSAMYLCASSLAFRTGIYGYTFGSGTRLTVV.

A note on this clone: Other DNA sequences in the sample encode the same CDR3. The chain combines TRBV27 with TRBJ1-1, with D unresolved. CDR1 MNHEY and CDR2 SMNVEV come from the germline V gene (reference sequence). CDR3 length: 11 residues. Between the trimmed V and J ends, which lost 3 bases and 5 bases, there was a span of 4 bases. The CDR3 DNA sequence: TGTGCCAGCAGTTTGGGGACTGAAGCTTTCTTT. Its protein product is CASSLGTEAFF.

The rearrangement links TRBV11-2 to TRBJ2-7; D is perhaps TRBD1 (6 bases). This CDR3 contains 15 residues. The V gene's germline CDR1 is SGHAT and CDR2 FQNNGV. Trimming removed 0 bases at V and 2 bases at J, with 11 bases between. CDR3 residues: CASSLEAGATYEQYF. DNA for the CDR3: TGTGCCAGCAGCTTAGAGGCAGGGGCGACCTACGAGCAGTACTTC.

This rearrangement joins TRBV30 to TRBJ2-7; tentatively, D is TRBD2 (7 bases). CDR1 and CDR2 from the germline V gene are GTSNPN and SVGIG (reference sequence). This CDR3 is built from 13 residues. Trimming removed 8 bases at V and 0 bases at J, with 14 bases between. CDR3 sequence reads: CAGSRGASYEQYF. Written as DNA, the CDR3 is TGTGCCGGGTCCCGGGGGGCCTCCTACGAGCAGTACTTC.

This clone showed up just a few times. The chain couples TRBV30 to TRBJ1-2; D ambiguous. V was shortened by 2 bases and J by 2 bases, with 9 bases between the two germline ends. Germline V CDR1 and CDR2: GTSNPN, SVGIG (reference sequence). The CDR3 covers 13 residues. The DNA for the CDR3 is TGTGCCTGGAGTTTCTTGGGGAACTATGGCTACACCTTC. It encodes CAWSFLGNYGYTF.

The gene calls are TRBV4-1 and TRBJ2-1; D is uncertain. The CDR3 has 14 amino acids. V lost 3 bases, J lost 5 bases, and 11 bases lay in between. CDR1 is MGHRA and CDR2 is YSYEKL in the germline V gene. For the CDR3, the DNA is TGCGCCAGCAGCCACGCCGGACCTAACAATGAGCAGTTCTTC. It yields the protein CASSHAGPNNEQFF.

V and J are TRBV30 and TRBJ2-1; 10 nucleotides line up with TRBD2. The germline gives CDR1 GTSNPN, CDR2 SVGIG (reference sequence). The length of the CDR3 is 20 residues. V trimming: 2 bases; J trimming: 4 bases; junction bases outside the gene matches: 20. DNA of the CDR3: TGTGCCTGGAGTACCCCGGAGGGACAGAAAGCGGGGGGGCCATACAATGAGCAGTTCTTC. It is translated as CAWSTPEGQKAGGPYNEQFF.

This clone was picked up a small number of times. This chain links TRBV29-1 with TRBJ2-7; no clear D. CDR1 is SQVTM, CDR2 ANQGSEA, per germline. V lost 5 bases to trimming and J lost 12 bases, with 17 bases between them. The length of the CDR3 is 11 residues. This CDR3 reads CSVSDGLRLYF. CDR3 sequence (DNA): TGCAGCGTTTCGGACGGATTAAGATTGTACTTC.